A selection of T cell receptor beta chains follows, all from one sample in a study of technical replicates of blood from a handful of donors. Data came from immunoSEQ multiplex PCR; TCRdb stores just in-frame clones and leaves some out. The table has just over 95,000 clones, 90% to 97% seen once. Sequencing was performed on T cells isolated from PBMCs. Receptor source: a human donor in good health. Each CDR3 is given with its conserved first and last residue. The D gene is left open where the match is weak. Where a row states a size, it is once, few, many or the class of an expanded clone; other rows omit it.

v_call: TRBV6-1
clone_size: NA
d_call: NA
j_call: TRBJ2-7
cdr3_nt: TGTGCCAGCAGTGAAGCTGGCGGGCACTACCCCTCCTACGAGCAGTACTTC
cdr3_aa: CASSEAGGHYPSYEQYF

v_call: TRBV2
clone_size: NA
d_call: NA
j_call: TRBJ2-5
cdr3_nt: TGTGCCAGCAGTGAGGGACATAACCAAGAGACCCAGTACTTC
cdr3_aa: CASSEGHNQETQYF

v_call: TRBV29-1
clone_size: NA
d_call: TRBD1
j_call: TRBJ1-4
cdr3_nt: TGCAGCTGCCGGGACAGGGGGGAAAAACTGTTTTTT
cdr3_aa: CSCRDRGEKLFF

v_call: TRBV19
clone_size: NA
d_call: NA
j_call: TRBJ1-5
cdr3_nt: TGTGCCACCCAGGCCACGGCAGGGATGTCGCAGAGCAATCAGCCCCAGCATTTT
cdr3_aa: CATQATAGMSQSNQPQHF

v_call: TRBV6-1
clone_size: NA
d_call: NA
j_call: TRBJ2-7
cdr3_nt: TGTGCCAGCAGTGGCAACGGAGCGGTGGACTCCTACGAGCAGTACTTC
cdr3_aa: CASSGNGAVDSYEQYF

v_call: TRBV5-1
clone_size: NA
d_call: TRBD1
j_call: TRBJ1-4
cdr3_nt: TGCGCCAGCAGCCTGACAGGGGGGATTGAAAAACTGTTTTTT
cdr3_aa: CASSLTGGIEKLFF

v_call: TRBV27
clone_size: NA
d_call: TRBD1
j_call: TRBJ1-1
cdr3_nt: TGTGCCAGCAGTTATCAGGGGGCCAACACTGAAGCTTTCTTT
cdr3_aa: CASSYQGANTEAFF

v_call: TRBV30
clone_size: NA
d_call: TRBD2
j_call: TRBJ2-3
cdr3_nt: TGTGCCTGGAGTGTTCGACTAGCGGGGGTAATTAGAAGCACAGATACGCAGTATTTT
cdr3_aa: CAWSVRLAGVIRSTDTQYF

v_call: TRBV19
clone_size: NA
d_call: TRBD1
j_call: TRBJ1-1
cdr3_nt: TGTGCCAGTAGTATCCCGACAGGGGGTAACACTGAAGCTTTCTTT
cdr3_aa: CASSIPTGGNTEAFF

v_call: TRBV27
clone_size: NA
d_call: TRBD2
j_call: TRBJ2-7
cdr3_nt: TGTGCCAGCAGAGGACTAGCGTACGAGCAGTACTTC
cdr3_aa: CASRGLAYEQYF

v_call: TRBV28
clone_size: NA
d_call: TRBD2
j_call: TRBJ2-1
cdr3_nt: TGTGCCAGCAGGTGGACTAGCGGGATCTACAATGAGCAGTTCTTC
cdr3_aa: CASRWTSGIYNEQFF

v_call: TRBV2
clone_size: NA
d_call: NA
j_call: TRBJ1-2
cdr3_nt: TGTGCCAGCAGTACGTTATCCGGGAACTATGGCTACACCTTC
cdr3_aa: CASSTLSGNYGYTF

v_call: TRBV7-9
clone_size: NA
d_call: TRBD1
j_call: TRBJ1-4
cdr3_nt: TGTGCCAGCAGCCCCAAATTGGGACAGGGGTGGGATAATGAAAAACTGTTTTTT
cdr3_aa: CASSPKLGQGWDNEKLFF

v_call: TRBV19
clone_size: NA
d_call: NA
j_call: TRBJ1-3
cdr3_nt: TGTGCCAGTAGAAGACAGGTCGTGGACACCATATATTTT
cdr3_aa: CASRRQVVDTIYF

v_call: TRBV6-5
clone_size: NA
d_call: NA
j_call: TRBJ2-3
cdr3_nt: TGTGCCAGCAGATCCCAGTGGGATACGCAGTATTTT
cdr3_aa: CASRSQWDTQYF

v_call: TRBV5-1
clone_size: NA
d_call: TRBD1
j_call: TRBJ1-1
cdr3_nt: TGCGCCAGCAGCCTACGGCCAGGGGGAATGAACACTGAAGCTTTCTTT
cdr3_aa: CASSLRPGGMNTEAFF

v_call: TRBV4-2
clone_size: NA
d_call: TRBD2
j_call: TRBJ2-7
cdr3_nt: TGTGCCAGCAGCCGAGAAACCGGGACTAGCGCTACCTACGAGCAGTACTTC
cdr3_aa: CASSRETGTSATYEQYF

v_call: TRBV7-9
clone_size: NA
d_call: NA
j_call: TRBJ2-5
cdr3_nt: TGTGCCAGCAGCGGAGGACAGACCCGACCGACGGAGACCCAGTACTTC
cdr3_aa: CASSGGQTRPTETQYF

v_call: TRBV9
clone_size: NA
d_call: NA
j_call: TRBJ2-1
cdr3_nt: TGTGCCAGCAGCGTAGGGTCGGGTCTAGCAGCGGGCAATGAGCAGTTCTTC
cdr3_aa: CASSVGSGLAAGNEQFF

v_call: TRBV19
clone_size: NA
d_call: NA
j_call: TRBJ2-1
cdr3_nt: TGTGCCAGTAGTATTGGGGGCCTTTTTAACTTGAATGAGCAGTTCTTC
cdr3_aa: CASSIGGLFNLNEQFF

v_call: TRBV5-6
clone_size: NA
d_call: NA
j_call: TRBJ1-2
cdr3_nt: TGTGCCAGCAGCCCTAAACAGGGTGGAATTTATGGCTACACCTTC
cdr3_aa: CASSPKQGGIYGYTF

v_call: TRBV4-1
clone_size: NA
d_call: TRBD1
j_call: TRBJ2-7
cdr3_nt: TGCGCCAGCAGCCAAAAAGCCCGGACAGGGTTGGACGAGCAGTACTTC
cdr3_aa: CASSQKARTGLDEQYF

v_call: TRBV30
clone_size: NA
d_call: NA
j_call: TRBJ1-2
cdr3_nt: TGTGCTTTCGCCCGGGACATATATGGCTACACCTTC
cdr3_aa: CAFARDIYGYTF

v_call: TRBV25-1
clone_size: NA
d_call: TRBD1
j_call: TRBJ2-1
cdr3_nt: TGTGCCAGCAGTGAATATATTCACAGGGGGCCTCTTTGGAATGAGCAGTTCTTC
cdr3_aa: CASSEYIHRGPLWNEQFF

v_call: TRBV5-8
clone_size: NA
d_call: TRBD2
j_call: TRBJ2-2
cdr3_nt: TGTGCCAGCAGCAGTAACCTAGCGGGAGTATCCGGGGAGCTGTTTTTT
cdr3_aa: CASSSNLAGVSGELFF

v_call: TRBV27
clone_size: NA
d_call: NA
j_call: TRBJ1-2
cdr3_nt: TGTGCCAGCAGTTTAAATGGGGGCTCAGGCTATGGCTACACCTTC
cdr3_aa: CASSLNGGSGYGYTF

v_call: TRBV5-1
clone_size: NA
d_call: TRBD2
j_call: TRBJ2-1
cdr3_nt: TGCGCCAGCAGCTTAGAAGGACTAGCGGATGCTGGCAATGAGCAGTTCTTC
cdr3_aa: CASSLEGLADAGNEQFF

v_call: TRBV4-1
clone_size: once
d_call: TRBD2
j_call: TRBJ2-3
cdr3_nt: TGCGCCAGCAGCCAGGCCCCGGGGGGACATACGCAGTATTTT
cdr3_aa: CASSQAPGGHTQYF

v_call: TRBV5-5
clone_size: NA
d_call: TRBD2
j_call: TRBJ2-5
cdr3_nt: TGTGCCAGCAGCTTTCTGAGCGGGGGACCAGGGGAGACCCAGTACTTC
cdr3_aa: CASSFLSGGPGETQYF

v_call: TRBV5-1
clone_size: NA
d_call: TRBD1
j_call: TRBJ2-7
cdr3_nt: TGCGCCAGCAGCTTGGCCGGGACAGGAAACGAGCAGTACTTC
cdr3_aa: CASSLAGTGNEQYF

v_call: TRBV6-6
clone_size: NA
d_call: TRBD2
j_call: TRBJ2-7
cdr3_nt: TGTGCCAGCGAGCATCGGGAGGGATCCTACGAGCAGTACTTC
cdr3_aa: CASEHREGSYEQYF

v_call: TRBV5-1
clone_size: NA
d_call: NA
j_call: TRBJ1-1
cdr3_nt: TGCGCCAGCAGCTCTACAGGGTATGGGAACACTGAAGCTTTCTTT
cdr3_aa: CASSSTGYGNTEAFF

v_call: TRBV21-1
clone_size: NA
d_call: NA
j_call: TRBJ2-1
cdr3_nt: TGTGCCAGCATCCCTAGCGGGAGCTCCTACAATGAGCAGTTCTTC
cdr3_aa: CASIPSGSSYNEQFF

v_call: TRBV19
clone_size: NA
d_call: NA
j_call: TRBJ1-1
cdr3_nt: TGTGCCAGTAGTATCCACAGGGTGGGCACTGAAGCTTTCTTT
cdr3_aa: CASSIHRVGTEAFF

v_call: TRBV7-6
clone_size: NA
d_call: NA
j_call: TRBJ1-2
cdr3_nt: TGTGCCAGCAGCTACCCGGACATCCTCGGAAACTATGGCTACACCTTC
cdr3_aa: CASSYPDILGNYGYTF

v_call: TRBV2
clone_size: NA
d_call: TRBD1
j_call: TRBJ1-5
cdr3_nt: TGTGCCAGCAGTGAAGAAGGGGGCCCGGGTCAGCCCCAGCATTTT
cdr3_aa: CASSEEGGPGQPQHF

v_call: TRBV9
clone_size: NA
d_call: NA
j_call: TRBJ2-6
cdr3_nt: TGTGCCAGCAGCGTCCGGGCTGGGGCCAACGTCCTGACTTTC
cdr3_aa: CASSVRAGANVLTF

v_call: TRBV5-1
clone_size: NA
d_call: NA
j_call: TRBJ1-2
cdr3_nt: TGCGCCAGCAGCTTGGTGTCGGACACCCAAAACTATGGCTACACCTTC
cdr3_aa: CASSLVSDTQNYGYTF

v_call: TRBV9
clone_size: NA
d_call: TRBD2
j_call: TRBJ2-1
cdr3_nt: TGTGCCAGCAGCGTAGGGAATGTAGCGGGTACGGGGGAGCAGTTCTTC
cdr3_aa: CASSVGNVAGTGEQFF

v_call: TRBV28
clone_size: few
d_call: TRBD2
j_call: TRBJ2-3
cdr3_nt: TGTGCCAGCAGTTCCCCGCTAGCGGGGGGGACAGATACGCAGTATTTT
cdr3_aa: CASSSPLAGGTDTQYF

v_call: TRBV15
clone_size: NA
d_call: NA
j_call: TRBJ2-3
cdr3_nt: TGTGCCACCAGCAGAACTAGAACAGATACGCAGTATTTT
cdr3_aa: CATSRTRTDTQYF

v_call: TRBV6-5
clone_size: NA
d_call: TRBD1
j_call: TRBJ2-1
cdr3_nt: TGTGCCGCCGACAGGGGGAACAATGAGCAGTTCTTC
cdr3_aa: CAADRGNNEQFF

v_call: TRBV6-5
clone_size: NA
d_call: NA
j_call: TRBJ2-5
cdr3_nt: TGTGCCAGCAGTGAAGGGGTTTTCGAGACCCAGTACTTC
cdr3_aa: CASSEGVFETQYF

v_call: TRBV5-1
clone_size: NA
d_call: NA
j_call: TRBJ2-2
cdr3_nt: TGCGCCAGCAGCTTTTCTACTAGCACCGGGGAGCTGTTTTTT
cdr3_aa: CASSFSTSTGELFF

v_call: TRBV19
clone_size: NA
d_call: TRBD2
j_call: TRBJ2-7
cdr3_nt: TGTGCCAGTAGTACCTATAGCGGGGACCTCTACGAGCAGTACTTC
cdr3_aa: CASSTYSGDLYEQYF

v_call: TRBV7-9
clone_size: NA
d_call: NA
j_call: TRBJ2-3
cdr3_nt: TGTGCCAGCAGCTTACGGCAGGTAGAACCAGATACGCAGTATTTT
cdr3_aa: CASSLRQVEPDTQYF

v_call: TRBV2
clone_size: NA
d_call: NA
j_call: TRBJ2-7
cdr3_nt: TGTGCCAGCAGTGAGCCGGGTTCGCAGTACTTC
cdr3_aa: CASSEPGSQYF

v_call: TRBV29-1
clone_size: NA
d_call: TRBD2
j_call: TRBJ2-7
cdr3_nt: TGCAGCGTTCGGACTAGCGGAGGCTACGAGCAGTACTTC
cdr3_aa: CSVRTSGGYEQYF

v_call: TRBV6-1
clone_size: NA
d_call: TRBD2
j_call: TRBJ2-1
cdr3_nt: TGTGCCAGCAGTGAAGTATGGGGACTAGCGCTAACCTACAATGAGCAGTTCTTC
cdr3_aa: CASSEVWGLALTYNEQFF

v_call: TRBV27
clone_size: NA
d_call: TRBD2
j_call: TRBJ2-2
cdr3_nt: TGTGCCAGCATGTTGGGGGGGTCGGGCACCGGGGAGCTGTTTTTT
cdr3_aa: CASMLGGSGTGELFF

v_call: TRBV7-9
clone_size: NA
d_call: NA
j_call: TRBJ1-1
cdr3_nt: TGTGCCAGCAGCTTGGGCAGGAACACTGAAGCTTTCTTT
cdr3_aa: CASSLGRNTEAFF

v_call: TRBV12-2
clone_size: NA
d_call: NA
j_call: TRBJ2-3
cdr3_nt: TGTGCAAGTCGCTTAGCGCGTAGTCTCCGGAGCACAGATACGCAGTATTTT
cdr3_aa: CASRLARSLRSTDTQYF

v_call: TRBV13
clone_size: NA
d_call: TRBD1
j_call: TRBJ1-1
cdr3_nt: TGTGCCAGCAGGAGGGGAAGACAGGGGGCTATCACTGAAGCTTTCTTT
cdr3_aa: CASRRGRQGAITEAFF

v_call: TRBV7-6
clone_size: NA
d_call: NA
j_call: TRBJ1-1
cdr3_nt: TGTGCCAGCAGCTTACAACAGGTTTTGAACACTGAAGCTTTCTTT
cdr3_aa: CASSLQQVLNTEAFF

v_call: TRBV5-1
clone_size: NA
d_call: NA
j_call: TRBJ2-1
cdr3_nt: TGCGCCAGCAGCCATGGCGGGGACAATGAGCAGTTCTTC
cdr3_aa: CASSHGGDNEQFF

v_call: TRBV4-1
clone_size: NA
d_call: TRBD2
j_call: TRBJ2-3
cdr3_nt: TGCGCCAGCAGCCACCACGGACTAGGGACAGATACGCAGTATTTT
cdr3_aa: CASSHHGLGTDTQYF

v_call: TRBV5-5
clone_size: NA
d_call: NA
j_call: TRBJ2-5
cdr3_nt: TGTGCCAGCATCTACCCCGGGGGTGAGACCCAGTACTTC
cdr3_aa: CASIYPGGETQYF

v_call: TRBV11-2
clone_size: NA
d_call: NA
j_call: TRBJ2-3
cdr3_nt: TGTGCCAGCAGCTTAGAGTGGCCCTTCACAGATACGCAGTATTTT
cdr3_aa: CASSLEWPFTDTQYF